A single sample is the source of the 16 T cell receptor beta chains below, sequenced in a study of T cell responses to AZD1222 COVID-19 vaccine. Generated by immunoSEQ multiplex PCR, the TCRdb table keeps only in-frame clones and is missing some. The table lists 45,000 to 55,000 clones, 70% to 85% of them singletons. The sequencing here drew on peripheral blood, taken on day 0 of MenACWY control vaccination. These receptors all come from an adult in good health.

Only one count was recorded for this clone. V gene TRBV7-2 combines with J gene TRBJ2-2; 9 nucleotides line up with TRBD1. Per the germline V gene, CDR1 is SGHTA and CDR2 is FQGNSA. The CDR3 has 14 amino acids. With V trimmed by 5 bases and J by 7 bases, 5 bases remained unmatched. The CDR3 nucleotides are TGTGCCAGCAGCCACAGGGGGCAAGGCGGGGAGCTGTTTTTT. Its protein is CASSHRGQGGELFF. Using reference TRBV7-2 and TRBJ2-2 for the parts outside the CDR3, the full variable domain is GAGVSQSPSNKVTEKGKDVELRCDPISGHTALYWYRQSLGQGLEFLIYFQGNSAPDKSGLPSDRFSAERTGGSVSTLTIQRTQQEDSAVYLCASSHRGQGGELFFGEGSRLTVL.

V is TRBV5-1 and J is TRBJ2-1; TRBD1 agrees at 9 bases. In germline, CDR1 is SGHRS, CDR2 YFSETQ. This CDR3 comprises 15 residues. V shed 4 bases, J shed 4 bases, and the junction held 6 bases outside the gene matches. The CDR3 protein is CASSPGTGTYNEQFF. As DNA, the CDR3 is TGCGCCAGCAGCCCTGGGACAGGGACGTACAATGAGCAGTTCTTC.

This clone was found a few times. For the CDR3, the DNA is TGCGCCAGCAGCCTTCAGCGGGATTCCTACAATGAGCAGTTCTTC. Its protein product is CASSLQRDSYNEQFF. The chain is built from TRBV4-1 and TRBJ2-1; 7 bases line up with TRBD2. Germline V gene sequence: CDR1 MGHRA, CDR2 YSYEKL. This CDR3 spans 15 amino acids. V lost 4 bases and J lost 1; bases outside the gene matches: 4.

V and J are TRBV4-1 and TRBJ1-5; possibly TRBD1 for D (5 bases). This CDR3 is built from 17 residues. Trimming removed 0 bases from V and 1 base from J, with 13 bases in between. Per germline, CDR1 MGHRA and CDR2 YSYEKL. The CDR3 spells CASSQDPGRGSNQPQHF. Written as DNA, the CDR3 is TGCGCCAGCAGCCAAGACCCCGGACGGGGGAGCAATCAGCCCCAGCATTTT.

The rearrangement uses TRBV6-5 and TRBJ2-3, with TRBD2 matching over 10 bases. CDR1 MNHEY and CDR2 SVGAGI come from the germline V gene. The V gene end was trimmed by 6 bases and the J gene end by 5 bases; junction bases not matched to a gene: 5. The length of the CDR3 is 14 residues. This CDR3 reads CASRPAGGVDTQYF. Here the CDR3 DNA reads TGTGCCAGCAGGCCAGCGGGAGGGGTAGATACGCAGTATTTT.

The chain employs TRBV7-7 and TRBJ2-5; D gene uncertain. Germline values: CDR1 SSHAT, CDR2 FNYEAQ (reference sequence). This CDR3 has 14 amino acids. The ends were cut back, 4 bases at V and 1 base at J, with 10 bases in the middle. CDR3 amino acids: CASSSWQSQETQYF. The CDR3 region has the DNA TGTGCCAGCAGCTCCTGGCAGAGCCAAGAGACCCAGTACTTC.

V and J are TRBV5-6 and TRBJ1-1, with unresolved D. This CDR3 region has 14 residues. Trimming stripped 6 bases from V and 4 bases from J, with 16 bases between. The germline V gene has CDR1 SGHDT and CDR2 YYEEEE. Here the CDR3 DNA reads TGTGCCAGCAACCCTACCGGGGTAGGCACTGAAGCTTTCTTT. Protein sequence: CASNPTGVGTEAFF.

The chain is built from TRBV30 and TRBJ1-3; no clear D. CDR1 is GTSNPN, CDR2 SVGIG, per germline (reference sequence). Trimming pared 8 bases from V and 2 bases from J, leaving 13 bases between. The CDR3 is 13 residues long. In DNA, the CDR3 is TGTGCCCAAGGTTTGGCGGCTGGAAACACCATATATTTT. Encoded protein: CAQGLAAGNTIYF.

This chain connects TRBV5-8 to TRBJ1-5, with D perhaps TRBD1 (6 bases). CDR1 is SGHTS and CDR2 is YDEGEE in the germline V gene. The CDR3 covers 15 residues. The ends were cut back, 5 bases at V and 5 bases at J, with 17 bases in the middle. As DNA, the CDR3 is TGTGCCAGCAGACAAACAGGGTTTAGTTATCAGCCCCAGCATTTT. Translation gives CASRQTGFSYQPQHF.

V is TRBV2 and J is TRBJ1-2; D remains unclear. With 0 bases removed from V and 2 bases from J, the gap between germline ends came to 10 bases. CDR3 size: 15 residues. Germline CDR1 SNHLY, CDR2 FYNNEI. This CDR3 is CASSEAQAVNYGYTF. CDR3 nucleotides: TGTGCCAGCAGTGAAGCGCAGGCAGTGAACTATGGCTACACCTTC.

The rearrangement uses TRBV28 and TRBJ2-3; 11 nucleotides agree with TRBD2. The V gene end was trimmed by 5 bases and the J gene end by 0 bases; junction bases not matched to a gene: 10. Germline V CDR1 and CDR2: MDHEN, SYDVKM. The CDR3 covers 18 residues. The CDR3 DNA sequence: TGTGCCAGCAGTCGTACTAGCGGGAGAACTCTAAGCACAGATACGCAGTATTTT. Its translation: CASSRTSGRTLSTDTQYF.

CDR3 nucleotide sequence: TGTGCCAGCAGTTTGTGGGCAGCCACTGAAGCTTTCTTT. Amino acids: CASSLWAATEAFF. The V gene is TRBV12-3 or TRBV12-4, the J gene TRBJ1-1, with D uncertain. Trimming shortened V by 3 bases and J by 4 bases, and 9 bases separated the two germline ends. There are 13 residues in the CDR3.

This clone was detected once. V is TRBV6-4 and J is TRBJ1-2, with no clear D. Trimming removed 8 bases at V and 5 bases at J, with 18 bases between. The germline gives CDR1 MRHNA, CDR2 SNTAGT. The CDR3 has 14 residues. As DNA, the CDR3 is TGTGCCAGCCCCGGGCCCTGGCCAGCTTATGGCTACACCTTC. As protein: CASPGPWPAYGYTF.

This chain connects TRBV19 to TRBJ2-1; D is ambiguous. Trimming left V 3 bases short and J 6 bases short, with 9 bases between. Germline-derived CDR1 and CDR2 are LNHDA and SQIVND (reference sequence). The CDR3 has 13 amino acids. The CDR3 region has the DNA TGTGCCAGTAGTATCACGCACGGCAATGAGCAGTTCTTC. Residues: CASSITHGNEQFF.

For the CDR3, the DNA is TGCGCCAGCAGCTTGACGGTGGGTCGTCTCAATGAGCAGTTCTTC. Translation gives CASSLTVGRLNEQFF. The J gene is TRBJ2-1, the V gene TRBV5-1; D call uncertain. This CDR3 has 15 residues. Germline assignment: CDR1 SGHRS and CDR2 YFSETQ. Trimming removed 1 base at V and 6 bases at J, with 14 bases between.

The J gene is TRBJ2-7, the V gene TRBV11-2, with 9 nucleotides matching TRBD1. There are 17 residues in the CDR3. V shed 5 bases and J 3 bases; nucleotides not matched to a gene: 14. From germline, CDR1 is SGHAT and CDR2 FQNNGV. In DNA, the CDR3 is TGTGCCAGCAGCCCGGACAGGGGAAATAGGGGAGGCTACGAGCAGTACGTC. This translates into CASSPDRGNRGGYEQYV.